This T cell receptor (beta chain) was documented in a study of CD8+ T cells in alopecia areata. RNA, once extracted, was reverse transcribed into cDNA for use as the sequencing template. Assay: immunoSEQ multiplex PCR; the TCRdb copy retains only in-frame clones and omits some. The sample consists of 200,000 or so clones, approximately 53% of them appearing once. Trimming cost V 3 bases and J 8 bases, with 13 bases left between them. This CDR3 spans 13 amino acids. Germline V gene lookup returns CDR1 GTSNPN and CDR2 SVGIG (reference sequence). This sequence joins TRBV30 and TRBJ1-4; no reliable D call. This receptor was taken from a human donor in good health. The sequenced sample consisted of CD8+ T cells sorted from blood. In DNA, the CDR3 is TGTGCCTGGAGCGATATGATGGGGGAAAAACTGTTTTTT. This gives the protein CAWSDMMGEKLFF.